The rows below give T cell receptor beta chains drawn from one sample of a study of read filtering for tumor transcriptome and immune sequencing. In TCRdb, the reads were re-called with MiXCR into one record per CDR3 protein. Seen here are some 39,000 distinct CDR3 sequences, about 15% observed once, and the top ten hold less than 20%. Sequenced input: a population of CD138-negative cells sorted from bone marrow. The receptor source for this set is a donor at least 40 years old with multiple myeloma. CDR3s leave out the opening cysteine and the closing phenylalanine or tryptophan. The D gene is left open where the match is weak.

>-|TRBV5-1|TRBJ2-2
ASSFAPSAGTGELF
>-|TRBV5-6|TRBJ2-7
ASSFWGARGEQY
>-|TRBV6-6|TRBJ1-5
ASSYSGQPQH
>-|TRBV7-9|TRBJ2-1
ASSPKEYRGANYNEQF
>TRBD1|TRBV9|TRBJ2-2
ASSPPGQGAGGELF
>-|TRBV20-1|TRBJ2-4
SASGQGLLAKNIQY
>-|TRBV2|TRBJ2-3
ASRRDKDTQY
>-|TRBV20-1|TRBJ2-3
SANHPGSHRSTDTQY
>TRBD1|TRBV2|TRBJ1-5
ASTRTGSRDQPQH
>TRBD2|TRBV7-6|TRBJ2-2
TSSLGTSGDTGELF
>TRBD1|TRBV20-1|TRBJ2-4
SARDRLNIQY
>-|TRBV6-1|TRBJ1-1
ASTGTERTEAF
>-|TRBV7-2|TRBJ2-7
ASSPRNGGYEQY
>-|TRBV27|TRBJ1-4
ASSLGGDEKLL
>-|TRBV28|TRBJ1-3
ASSFLAEEYSGNTIY
>TRBD1|TRBV7-2|TRBJ1-5
ASSRGQGPNQPQH
>TRBD1|TRBV4-2|TRBJ1-6
ASSLNPETGVDSPLH
>TRBD1|TRBV5-6|TRBJ2-7
ASSRAGQGPSYEQY
>-|TRBV5-5|TRBJ1-2
ASSLGAAHYGYT
>-|TRBV3-1|TRBJ1-1
ASGTQNTEAF
>TRBD2|TRBV2|TRBJ2-5
ASRRLAVQETQY
>-|TRBV6-5|TRBJ1-1
ASSFRSEAF
>-|TRBV27|TRBJ1-1
ASTLTGQNTEAF
>-|TRBV3-1|TRBJ2-2
ASSQDRWGHTGELF
>-|TRBV7-9|TRBJ2-7
ASSLRGRGDEQY
>TRBD1|TRBV5-1|TRBJ1-5
ASSPTTGDDQPQH
>-|TRBV11-2|TRBJ2-5
ASSWGSNQETQY
>-|TRBV20-1|TRBJ2-7
SAPPASTDEQY
>TRBD2|TRBV10-2|TRBJ2-5
ASSEPHSGGATQY
>TRBD2|TRBV9|TRBJ2-5
ASSVDSSGGIQETQY
>-|TRBV6-5|TRBJ2-2
ASSYDRPNTGELF
>-|TRBV7-9|TRBJ1-1
ASRLQGGSTEAF
>TRBD1|TRBV5-4|TRBJ1-4
ASGRFDRDGEKLF
>TRBD1|TRBV7-3|TRBJ2-7
ASSPWDSNEQY
>-|TRBV7-9|TRBJ1-4
ASSHSRGLSTNEKLF
>-|TRBV6-6|TRBJ2-7
ASRSAWGSSYEQY